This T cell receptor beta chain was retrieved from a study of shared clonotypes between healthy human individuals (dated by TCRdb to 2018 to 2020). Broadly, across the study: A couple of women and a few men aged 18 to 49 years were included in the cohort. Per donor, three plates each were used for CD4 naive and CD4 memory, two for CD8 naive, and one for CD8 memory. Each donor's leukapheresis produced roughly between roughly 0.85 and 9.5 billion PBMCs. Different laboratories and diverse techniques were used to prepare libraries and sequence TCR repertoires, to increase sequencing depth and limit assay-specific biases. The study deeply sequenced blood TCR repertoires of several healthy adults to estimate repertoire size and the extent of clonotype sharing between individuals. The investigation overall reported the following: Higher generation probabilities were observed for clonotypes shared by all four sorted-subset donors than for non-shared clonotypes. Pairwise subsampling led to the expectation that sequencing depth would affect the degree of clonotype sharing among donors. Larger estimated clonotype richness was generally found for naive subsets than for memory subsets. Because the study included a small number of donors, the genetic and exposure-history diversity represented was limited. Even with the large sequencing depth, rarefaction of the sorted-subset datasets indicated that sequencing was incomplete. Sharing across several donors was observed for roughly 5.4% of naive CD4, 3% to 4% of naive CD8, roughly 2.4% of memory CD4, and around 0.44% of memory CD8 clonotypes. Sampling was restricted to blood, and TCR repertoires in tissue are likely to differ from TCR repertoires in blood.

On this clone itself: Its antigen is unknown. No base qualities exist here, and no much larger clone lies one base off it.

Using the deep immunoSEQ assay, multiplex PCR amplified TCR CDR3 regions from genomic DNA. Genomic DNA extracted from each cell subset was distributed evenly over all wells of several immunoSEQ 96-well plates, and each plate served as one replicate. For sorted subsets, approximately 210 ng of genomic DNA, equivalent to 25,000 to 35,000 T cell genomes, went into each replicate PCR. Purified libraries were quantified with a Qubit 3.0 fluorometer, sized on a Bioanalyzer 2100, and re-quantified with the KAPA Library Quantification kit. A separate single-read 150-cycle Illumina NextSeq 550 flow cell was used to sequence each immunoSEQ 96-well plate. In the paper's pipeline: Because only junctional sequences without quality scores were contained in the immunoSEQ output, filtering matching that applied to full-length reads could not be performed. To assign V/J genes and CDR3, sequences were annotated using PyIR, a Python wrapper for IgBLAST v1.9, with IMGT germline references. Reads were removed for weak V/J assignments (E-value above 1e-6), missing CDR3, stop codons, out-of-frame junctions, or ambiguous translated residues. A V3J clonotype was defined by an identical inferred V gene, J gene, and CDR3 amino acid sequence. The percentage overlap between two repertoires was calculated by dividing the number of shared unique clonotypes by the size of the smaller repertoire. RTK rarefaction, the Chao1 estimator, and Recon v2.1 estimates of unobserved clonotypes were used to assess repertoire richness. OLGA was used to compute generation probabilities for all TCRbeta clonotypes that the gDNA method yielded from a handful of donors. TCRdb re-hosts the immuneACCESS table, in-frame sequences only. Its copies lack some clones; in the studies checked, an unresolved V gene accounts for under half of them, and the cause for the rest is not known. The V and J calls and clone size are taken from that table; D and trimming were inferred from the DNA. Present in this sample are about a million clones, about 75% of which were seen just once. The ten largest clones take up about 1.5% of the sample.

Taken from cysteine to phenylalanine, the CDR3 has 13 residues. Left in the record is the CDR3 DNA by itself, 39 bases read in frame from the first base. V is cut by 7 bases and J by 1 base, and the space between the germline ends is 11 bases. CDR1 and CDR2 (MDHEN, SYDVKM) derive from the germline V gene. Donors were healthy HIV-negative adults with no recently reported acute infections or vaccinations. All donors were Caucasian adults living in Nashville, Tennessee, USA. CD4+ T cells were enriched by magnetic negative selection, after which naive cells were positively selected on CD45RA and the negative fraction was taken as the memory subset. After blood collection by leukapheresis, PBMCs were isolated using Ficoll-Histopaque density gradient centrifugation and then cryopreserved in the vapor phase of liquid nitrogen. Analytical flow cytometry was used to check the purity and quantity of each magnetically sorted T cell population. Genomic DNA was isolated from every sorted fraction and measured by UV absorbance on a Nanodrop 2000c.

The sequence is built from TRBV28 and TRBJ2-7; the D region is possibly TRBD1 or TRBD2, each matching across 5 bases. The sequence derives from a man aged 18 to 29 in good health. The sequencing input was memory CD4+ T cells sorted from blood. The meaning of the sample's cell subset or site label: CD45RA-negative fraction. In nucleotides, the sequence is TGTGCCAGCACCGGGACGGTATCCTACGAGCAGTACTTC. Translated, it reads CASTGTVSYEQYF. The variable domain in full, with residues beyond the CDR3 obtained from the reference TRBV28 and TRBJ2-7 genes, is DVKVTQSSRYLVKRTGEKVFLECVQDMDHENMFWYRQDPGLGLRLIYFSYDVKMKEKGDIPEGYSVSREKKERFSLILESASTNQTSMYLCASTGTVSYEQYFGPGTRLTVT.